One and the same sample provided the 14 T cell receptor beta chains below, sequenced in a study of OX40 agonist ivuxolimab in advanced cancers. The library was produced with the immunoSEQ multiplex PCR assay. Here the immuneACCESS table is served through TCRdb, limited to in-frame sequences with V and J called. Missing clones are a known gap in these copies; in checked studies unresolved V genes cover under half, and the rest lacks a known reason. Present in this sample are more than 60,000 clones, about 87% of which were seen just once. 5% to 6% of the sample is held by the ten biggest clonotypes. Sequencing used CD4+ or CD8+ T cells sorted from blood, obtained in a trial of the OX40 agonist ivuxolimab. The receptors come from an adult with an advanced solid tumor such as melanoma, head and neck, liver or kidney cancer.

V is TRBV5-4 and J is TRBJ2-6; D possibly uses TRBD1 or TRBD2 (6 bases each). CDR1 and CDR2 (germline): SGHNT, YYREEE (reference sequence). This CDR3 region has 20 residues. Trimming stripped 1 base from V and 2 bases from J, with 22 bases between. Here the CDR3 reads CASSLMRGAGFVAGANVLTF. CDR3 sequence (DNA): TGTGCCAGCAGCTTGATGAGGGGGGCGGGGTTCGTTGCTGGGGCCAACGTCCTGACTTTC.

CDR3 coding DNA: TGTGCCAGCAGCCTGGACAGGAGGGACACTGAAGCTTTCTTT. Translation: CASSLDRRDTEAFF. V gene TRBV5-4 combines with J gene TRBJ1-1; 7 bases are a match to TRBD1. The J segment lost 3 bases and the V segment lost 4 bases, leaving 6 bases of the junction unmatched. Germline values: CDR1 SGHNT, CDR2 YYREEE (reference sequence). The CDR3 runs 14 residues.

The chain uses TRBV4-1 and TRBJ2-7; 11 nucleotides agree with TRBD1. CDR3 size: 14 residues. CDR1 is MGHRA and CDR2 is YSYEKL in the germline V gene. V lost 4 bases, J lost 1 base, and 0 bases stayed unmatched. The CDR3 DNA reads as TGCGCCAGCAGCCGGGACAGGGGGTCCTACGAGCAGTACTTC. Translating it yields CASSRDRGSYEQYF.

The V call is TRBV6-1, the J call TRBJ1-5; no firm D call. Germline CDR1 and CDR2: MNHNS and SASEGT. This CDR3 has 14 amino acids. The V gene lost 3 bases and the J gene lost 0 bases, with 6 bases spanning the gap. CDR3 region: CASSEGYSNQPQHF. Here the CDR3 DNA reads TGTGCCAGCAGTGAGGGGTATAGCAATCAGCCCCAGCATTTT.

This chain links TRBV5-1 with TRBJ2-1; 10 bases are a match to TRBD2. After removal of 4 bases from V and 10 bases from J, the junction contained 11 bases not matched to a gene. The CDR3 is 15 residues long. Germline V gene sequence: CDR1 SGHRS, CDR2 YFSETQ. The CDR3 here is CASSGGLAEVHEQFF. As DNA, the CDR3 is TGCGCCAGCAGCGGAGGACTAGCGGAGGTCCACGAGCAGTTCTTC.

This CDR3 reads CASSQPKDSYEQYF. The CDR3 nucleotides read TGCGCCAGCAGCCAACCTAAGGACTCCTACGAGCAGTACTTC. The rearrangement uses TRBV4-1 and TRBJ2-7; the D is unclear. Trimming took 2 bases from V and 0 from J, leaving 8 bases between them. The CDR3 runs to 14 residues. The germline V gene has CDR1 MGHRA and CDR2 YSYEKL.

The chain links TRBV7-6 to TRBJ2-5, with 16 bases identical to TRBD2. The CDR3 spans 17 residues. Per the germline V gene, CDR1 is SGHVS and CDR2 is FNYEAQ. Trimming at V came to 3 bases and at J to 5 bases, leaving 6 bases not matched to a gene. The CDR3 loop is CASSFGTSGRAGETQYF. CDR3 nucleotides: TGTGCCAGCAGCTTTGGGACTAGCGGGAGGGCCGGGGAGACCCAGTACTTC.

CDR3 in amino acids: CASSYGLTGNGYTF. The CDR3 nucleotides read TGTGCCAGCAGTTACGGACTGACAGGGAATGGCTACACCTTC. This chain connects TRBV6-5 to TRBJ1-2, with 7 bases identical to TRBD1. This CDR3 is 14 amino acids long. After removal of 2 bases from V and 6 bases from J, the junction contained 6 bases not matched to a gene. Germline CDR1 and CDR2: MNHEY and SVGAGI.

This clone was counted once. The gene calls are TRBV11-2 and TRBJ2-3; 8 positions agree with TRBD1. Unmatched junction bases numbered 2, after V lost 1 base and J lost 5 bases. There are 14 residues in the CDR3. The germline CDR1 and CDR2 sequences are SGHAT and FQNNGV. DNA of the CDR3: TGTGCCAGCAGCTTAGGACAGGGGAGAGATACGCAGTATTTT. It translates to CASSLGQGRDTQYF.

This clone was seen more than once but under ten times. This sequence joins TRBV7-2 and TRBJ2-2, with D perhaps being TRBD1 or TRBD2 (6 bases each). Trimming took 5 bases from V and 7 from J, leaving 14 bases between them. The germline V gene encodes CDR1 SGHTA and CDR2 FQGNSA. This CDR3 comprises 14 residues. CDR3 in DNA: TGTGCCAGCAGCCGAAGAGGGGGGAACGGGGAGCTGTTTTTT. Translation gives CASSRRGGNGELFF.

The CDR3 nucleotides are TGTGCCAGCAGCGTGGCTAGCGGAACCACAGATACGCAGTATTTT. This translates into CASSVASGTTDTQYF. The chain recombines TRBV9 with TRBJ2-3, with 7 bases lining up with TRBD2. This CDR3 is 15 amino acids long. V gave up 2 bases and J gave up 2 bases; unmatched junction bases: 5. Per germline, CDR1 SGDLS and CDR2 YYNGEE.

This chain connects TRBV28 to TRBJ2-6, with D possibly TRBD1 on 6 matching bases. V lost 6 bases, J lost 0 bases, and 12 bases lay in between. Germline CDR1 is MDHEN and CDR2 is SYDVKM. CDR3 length: 16 residues. CDR3 amino acids: CASRAAGASGANVLTF. The CDR3 bases are TGTGCCAGCAGGGCCGCAGGGGCCTCTGGGGCCAACGTCCTGACTTTC.

This clone was seen once. The V and J genes are TRBV6-5 and TRBJ2-5, with TRBD2 as a possible D gene (7 bases). The V end was cut by 7 bases, the J end by 5 bases, with 14 bases between. Germline CDR1 reads MNHEY; CDR2 reads SVGAGI. The CDR3 is 13 amino acids. Written as DNA, the CDR3 is TGTGCCAGCACTAGGGGGGGGTATGAGACCCAGTACTTC. Translated: CASTRGGYETQYF.

V and J are TRBV6-1 and TRBJ1-1, with 8 positions matching TRBD1. Germline values: CDR1 MNHNS, CDR2 SASEGT. J was trimmed by 0 bases and V by 6 bases; bases with no gene match: 6. The CDR3 is made up of 15 amino acids. The CDR3 reads CASSGTGFMNTEAFF. The CDR3 coding sequence is TGTGCCAGCAGCGGGACAGGATTTATGAACACTGAAGCTTTCTTT.